This entry is about one TCR beta chain. Data came from immunoSEQ multiplex PCR; TCRdb stores just in-frame clones and leaves some out. Of some 8,300 clones in the sample, 83% were seen once. These data belong to a study of follicular helper T cells after annual influenza vaccination. Indicated time point: 2013-2014 season, 7 days after vaccination. Sorted cTfh were non-naive CD4+CXCR5+PD-1+, either ICOS+CD38+ or ICOS-CD38-. CDR1 is SGHTA and CDR2 is FQGNSA in the germline V gene. V was trimmed by 1 base and J by 9 bases, leaving 10 bases between them. The CDR3 loop spans 13 amino acids. The TCR originated in an adult who received the influenza vaccine. This material consisted of CXCR5+ CD38- circulating T follicular helper cells from blood, taken 7 days after influenza vaccination. Subset defined: circulating Tfh, non-naive CD4+CXCR5+PD-1+ (ICOS+CD38+ or ICOS-CD38-). V gene TRBV7-2 combines with J gene TRBJ2-1; D may be TRBD1 (5 bases). CDR3 sequence (DNA): TGTGCCAGCAGCTTAGAAGGGGCTGGTGAGCAGTTCTTC. This encodes CASSLEGAGEQFF.